These 17 T cell receptor beta chains came from one sample sequenced in a study of blood T cell repertoires in COVID-19. Profiling relied on immunoSEQ multiplex PCR, and the TCRdb table lists in-frame clones only, not all of them. The sample records roughly 110,000 clones, about four fifths being singletons. Sequencing was performed on peripheral blood. Receptors originate from a woman aged 55-75 years with acute or convalescent COVID-19.

The gene calls are TRBV2 and TRBJ1-2; D not certain. V was shortened by 4 bases and J by 5 bases, with 14 bases between the two germline ends. The CDR3 is made up of 14 amino acids. The germline gives CDR1 SNHLY, CDR2 FYNNEI. For the CDR3, the DNA is TGTGCCAGCAGTGTCACGGTGACAAGTTATGGCTACACCTTC. Its protein product is CASSVTVTSYGYTF. The variable domain in full, completed from reference TRBV2 and TRBJ1-2, reads EPEVTQTPSHQVTQMGQEVILRCVPISNHLYFYWYRQILGQKVEFLVSFYNNEISEKSEIFDDQFSVERPDGSNFTLKIRSTKLEDSAMYFCASSVTVTSYGYTFGSGTRLTVV.

V gene TRBV7-9 combines with J gene TRBJ2-1; tentatively, D is TRBD1 (6 bases). Germline V gene sequence: CDR1 SEHNR, CDR2 FQNEAQ (reference sequence). Trimming stripped 2 bases from V and 6 bases from J, with 8 bases between. The CDR3 covers 13 residues. This CDR3 is CASSLYRANEQFF. Written as DNA, the CDR3 is TGTGCCAGCAGCTTATACAGGGCCAATGAGCAGTTCTTC.

The chain has TRBV5-1 and TRBJ1-1; TRBD1 agrees at 7 bases. V was pared by 6 bases and J by 5 bases, with 7 bases of the junction left unmatched. The length of the CDR3 is 13 residues. CDR1 and CDR2 from the germline V gene are SGHRS and YFSETQ. The CDR3 loop is CASTIQGSTEAFF. CDR3 in DNA: TGCGCCAGCACCATACAGGGGAGTACTGAAGCTTTCTTT.

This clone has just one count. This chain connects TRBV7-9 to TRBJ1-5; D is perhaps TRBD1 (5 bases). Germline loops: CDR1 SEHNR, CDR2 FQNEAQ (reference sequence). The CDR3 is 13 residues long. Between the trimmed V and J ends, which lost 6 bases and 7 bases, there was a span of 13 bases. The CDR3 DNA sequence: TGTGCCAGCAGTTTGAGGGGAGGGCAGCCCCAGCATTTT. This encodes CASSLRGGQPQHF.

The chain is built from TRBV7-8 and TRBJ2-2; TRBD2 aligns across 7 bases. Unmatched junction bases numbered 6, after V lost 0 bases and J lost 5 bases. CDR1 is SGHVS and CDR2 is FQNEAQ in the germline V gene. There are 16 residues in the CDR3. The CDR3 loop is CASSLAGGPQTGELFF. The CDR3 DNA reads as TGTGCCAGCAGCTTAGCGGGAGGGCCACAGACCGGGGAGCTGTTTTTT.

Many counts were recorded for this clone. This rearrangement joins TRBV5-1 to TRBJ2-7, with TRBD2 matching over 14 bases. Germline CDR1 and CDR2: SGHRS and YFSETQ. V trimming: 3 bases; J trimming: 6 bases; junction bases outside the gene matches: 8. CDR3 length: 16 residues. The CDR3 region has the DNA TGCGCCAGCAGCTCCGGGACTAGCGGGAGTCCGGGCGAGCAGTACTTC. It codes for CASSSGTSGSPGEQYF.

The chain recombines TRBV5-1 with TRBJ1-4; D is perhaps TRBD1 (5 bases). CDR1 SGHRS and CDR2 YFSETQ come from the germline V gene. This CDR3 comprises 15 residues. V was cut by 4 bases and J by 6 bases, with 16 bases left in between. CDR3 DNA sequence: TGCGCCAGCAGCCTGTCGGGAGGGGACGATGAAAAACTGTTTTTT. Protein product: CASSLSGGDDEKLFF. The full variable domain, rest sourced from reference TRBV5-1 and TRBJ1-4, is KAGVTQTPRYLIKTRGQQVTLSCSPISGHRSVSWYQQTPGQGLQFLFEYFSETQRNKGNFPGRFSGRQFSNSRSEMNVSTLELGDSALYLCASSLSGGDDEKLFFGSGTQLSVL.

The chain carries TRBV11-2 and TRBJ2-5; 8 nucleotides line up with TRBD1. The CDR3 runs to 16 residues. The V gene's germline CDR1 is SGHAT and CDR2 FQNNGV. Losses at the gene ends were 5 bases for V and 5 bases for J; bases not matched to a gene: 13. The CDR3 nucleotides are TGTGCCAGCAGCAACCATCCGACAGGGGCGGGGGAGACCCAGTACTTC. This gives the protein CASSNHPTGAGETQYF. Variable domain in full (rest from reference TRBV11-2 and TRBJ2-5): EAGVAQSPRYKIIEKRQSVAFWCNPISGHATLYWYQQILGQGPKLLIQFQNNGVVDDSQLPKDRFSAERLKGVDSTLKIQPAKLEDSAVYLCASSNHPTGAGETQYFGPGTRLLVL.

This clone was seen a single time. The chain is built from TRBV7-9 and TRBJ2-1; 11 nucleotides agree with TRBD2. From germline, CDR1 is SEHNR and CDR2 FQNEAQ (reference sequence). The CDR3 length is 15 residues. V shed 5 bases and J 9 bases; nucleotides not matched to a gene: 9. The CDR3 coding sequence is TGTGCCAGCAGCCCCTTAGCGGGAGGGCAGGGTGAGCAGTTCTTC. It specifies CASSPLAGGQGEQFF.

This chain connects TRBV27 to TRBJ2-7; 8 bases agree with TRBD2. CDR1 MNHEY and CDR2 SMNVEV come from the germline V gene (reference sequence). The CDR3 spans 13 residues. V shed 6 bases, J shed 3 bases, and the junction held 4 bases outside the gene matches. The CDR3 sequence: CASSWSGSYEQYF. CDR3 DNA: TGTGCCAGCAGCTGGAGCGGGAGCTACGAGCAGTACTTC.

This chain uses TRBV18 with TRBJ1-6, with D possibly being TRBD1 (6 bases). V was cut by 1 base and J by 0 bases, with 13 bases left in between. CDR1 is KGHSH, CDR2 LQKENI, per germline. The CDR3 extends over 18 amino acids. The DNA of the CDR3 is TGTGCCAGCTCACCACAAGGACAGTTCGACTCCTATAATTCACCCCTCCACTTT. The encoded protein is CASSPQGQFDSYNSPLHF.

This chain links TRBV3-1 (or the pseudogene TRBV3-2) with TRBJ2-2; the D gene is possibly TRBD2 (5 bases). Germline CDR1 reads LGHDT; CDR2 reads YNNKEL (reference sequence). CDR3 length equals 13 residues. Deletions cut 2 bases from V and 7 bases from J, with 8 bases between. The CDR3, as DNA: TGTGCCAGCAGCCAACGTGCGGGCGGGGAGCTGTTTTTT. This encodes CASSQRAGGELFF.

This rearrangement joins TRBV10-1 to TRBJ2-3; D gene unclear. Germline V lookup: CDR1 WNHNN, CDR2 SYGVQD (reference sequence). V shed 3 bases and J shed 1 base, with 5 bases lying between them. This CDR3 is 13 amino acids long. The CDR3 protein is CASSDPGTDTQYF. The CDR3, as DNA: TGCGCCAGCAGTGACCCAGGCACAGATACGCAGTATTTT.

V gene TRBV5-1 combines with J gene TRBJ2-2; TRBD2 matches 9 bases. Losses at the gene ends were 2 bases for V and 2 bases for J; bases not matched to a gene: 7. The CDR3 runs 17 residues. The V gene's germline CDR1 is SGHRS and CDR2 YFSETQ. CDR3 sequence: CASSLKATSGNTGELFF. CDR3 nucleotide sequence: TGCGCCAGCAGCTTAAAGGCGACTAGCGGTAACACCGGGGAGCTGTTTTTT.

The V gene is TRBV12-3 or TRBV12-4, the J gene TRBJ1-2; possibly TRBD1 for D (6 bases). The CDR3 contains 10 residues. The V gene lost 4 bases and the J gene lost 13 bases, with 10 bases spanning the gap. This CDR3 reads CASSYRERTF. In nucleotides, the CDR3 is TGTGCCAGCAGTTACAGGGAACGCACCTTC.

This chain uses TRBV9 with TRBJ1-2, with 7 positions matching TRBD1. This CDR3 comprises 16 residues. The junction had 13 bases not matched to a gene; V was cut back by 4 bases and J by 4 bases. Germline CDR1 SGDLS, CDR2 YYNGEE. CDR3 coding DNA: TGTGCCAGCAGCCGTCGGGACAGCCGGAGGGCCTATGGCTACACCTTC. It yields the protein CASSRRDSRRAYGYTF.

The genes are TRBV6-5 and TRBJ2-1, with 8 positions matching TRBD1. The CDR3 is 14 residues long. V lost 7 bases, J lost 5 bases, and 7 bases stayed unmatched. The germline V gene has CDR1 MNHEY and CDR2 SVGAGI. The CDR3 nucleotides are TGTGCCAGCAATCGACAGGGGTGGGACAATGAGCAGTTCTTC. It translates to CASNRQGWDNEQFF.